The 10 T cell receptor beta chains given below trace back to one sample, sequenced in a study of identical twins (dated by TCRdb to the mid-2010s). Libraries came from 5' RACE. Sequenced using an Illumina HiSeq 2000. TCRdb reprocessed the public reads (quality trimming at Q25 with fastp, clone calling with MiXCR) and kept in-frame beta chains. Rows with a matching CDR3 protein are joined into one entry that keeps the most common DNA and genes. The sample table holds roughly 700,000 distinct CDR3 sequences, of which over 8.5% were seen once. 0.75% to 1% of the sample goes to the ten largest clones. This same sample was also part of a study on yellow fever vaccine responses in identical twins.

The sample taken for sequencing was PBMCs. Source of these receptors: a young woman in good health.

The CDR3: CASKTSGINEQYF. CDR3 DNA: TGTGCCAGCAAAACTAGCGGGATTAACGAGCAGTACTTC. The chain is built from TRBV12-3 or TRBV12-4 and TRBJ2-7; TRBD2 agrees at 10 bases. V dropped 7 bases and J dropped 5; count of bases not matched to a gene: 5. This CDR3 is built from 13 residues.

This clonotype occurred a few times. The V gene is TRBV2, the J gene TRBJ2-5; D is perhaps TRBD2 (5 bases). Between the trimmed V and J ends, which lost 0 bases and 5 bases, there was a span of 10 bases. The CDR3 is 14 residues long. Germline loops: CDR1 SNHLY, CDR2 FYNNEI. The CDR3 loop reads CASSEAGIGETQYF. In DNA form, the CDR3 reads TGTGCCAGCAGTGAAGCCGGGATCGGGGAGACCCAGTACTTC. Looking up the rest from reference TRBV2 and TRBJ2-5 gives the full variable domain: EPEVTQTPSHQVTQMGQEVILRCVPISNHLYFYWYRQILGQKVEFLVSFYNNEISEKSEIFDDQFSVERPDGSNFTLKIRSTKLEDSAMYFCASSEAGIGETQYFGPGTRLLVL.

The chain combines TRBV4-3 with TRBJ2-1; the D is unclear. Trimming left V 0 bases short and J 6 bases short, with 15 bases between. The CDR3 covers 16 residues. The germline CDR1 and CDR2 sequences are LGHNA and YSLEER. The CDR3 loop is CASSQDGPDFPNEQFF. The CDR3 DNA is TGCGCCAGCAGCCAAGATGGGCCCGATTTCCCCAATGAGCAGTTCTTC.

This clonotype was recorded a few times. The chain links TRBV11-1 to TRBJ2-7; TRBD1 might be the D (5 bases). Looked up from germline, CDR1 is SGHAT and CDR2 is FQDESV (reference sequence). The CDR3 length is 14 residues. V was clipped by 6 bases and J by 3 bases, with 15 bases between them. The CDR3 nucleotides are TGTGCCAGCAGGCAACGGTCGACAGACTACGAGCAGTACTTC. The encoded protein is CASRQRSTDYEQYF.

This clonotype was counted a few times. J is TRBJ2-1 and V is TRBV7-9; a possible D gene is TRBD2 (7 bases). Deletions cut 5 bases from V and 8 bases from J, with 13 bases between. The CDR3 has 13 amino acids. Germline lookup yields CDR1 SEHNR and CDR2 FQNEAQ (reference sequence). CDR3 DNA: TGTGCCAGCAGCCCTACGGGGGGCGATGAGCAGTTCTTC. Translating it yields CASSPTGGDEQFF.

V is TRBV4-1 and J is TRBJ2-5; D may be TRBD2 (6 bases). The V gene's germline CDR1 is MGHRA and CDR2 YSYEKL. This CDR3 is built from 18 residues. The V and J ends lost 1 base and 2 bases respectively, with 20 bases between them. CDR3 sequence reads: CASSQAVYSASEQETQYF. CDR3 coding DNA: TGCGCCAGCAGCCAAGCGGTGTACTCGGCTAGCGAACAAGAGACCCAGTACTTC.

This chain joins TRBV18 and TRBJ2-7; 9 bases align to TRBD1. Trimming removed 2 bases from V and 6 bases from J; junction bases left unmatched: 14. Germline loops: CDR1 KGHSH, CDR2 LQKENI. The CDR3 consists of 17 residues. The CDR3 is CASSPLATGTGNGEQYF. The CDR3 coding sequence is TGTGCCAGCTCACCATTAGCCACCGGGACAGGGAATGGCGAGCAGTACTTC.

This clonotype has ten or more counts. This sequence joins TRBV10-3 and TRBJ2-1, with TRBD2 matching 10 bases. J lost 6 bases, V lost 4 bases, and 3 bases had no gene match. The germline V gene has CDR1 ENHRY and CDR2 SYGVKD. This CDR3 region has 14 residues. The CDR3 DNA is TGTGCCATCAGTGGTGGACTAGCGGTCAATGAGCAGTTCTTC. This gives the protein CAISGGLAVNEQFF.

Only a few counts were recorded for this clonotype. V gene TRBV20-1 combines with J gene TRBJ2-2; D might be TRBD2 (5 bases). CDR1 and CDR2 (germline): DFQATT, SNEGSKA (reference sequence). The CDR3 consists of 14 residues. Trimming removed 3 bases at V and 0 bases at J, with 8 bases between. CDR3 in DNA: TGCAGTGCTAGGGACTTCTCGAACACCGGGGAGCTGTTTTTT. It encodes CSARDFSNTGELFF.

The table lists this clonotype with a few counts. CDR3 nucleotide sequence: TGTGCCAGCAGCTCCGAAGCGGGGGCGATAACAGATACGCAGTATTTT. This gives the protein CASSSEAGAITDTQYF. The gene calls are TRBV9 and TRBJ2-3, with TRBD2 matching 8 bases. CDR1 and CDR2 from the germline V gene are SGDLS and YYNGEE. J gave up 3 bases and V 4 bases, and 10 bases lay outside the gene matches. The CDR3 spans 16 residues. The full variable domain, in which reference TRBV9 and TRBJ2-3 provide the parts outside the CDR3, is DSGVTQTPKHLITATGQRVTLRCSPRSGDLSVYWYQQSLDQGLQFLIQYYNGEERAKGNILERFSAQQFPDLHSELNLSSLELGDSALYFCASSSEAGAITDTQYFGPGTRLTVL.